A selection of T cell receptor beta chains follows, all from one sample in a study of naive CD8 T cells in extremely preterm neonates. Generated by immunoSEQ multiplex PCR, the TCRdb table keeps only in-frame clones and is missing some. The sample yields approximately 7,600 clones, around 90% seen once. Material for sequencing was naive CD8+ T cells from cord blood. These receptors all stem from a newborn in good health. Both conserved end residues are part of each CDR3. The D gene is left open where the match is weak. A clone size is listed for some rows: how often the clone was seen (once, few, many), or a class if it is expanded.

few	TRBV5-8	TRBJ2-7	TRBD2	TGTGCCAGCAGTTCCGGGACTAGCGGCTACGAGCAGTACTTC	CASSSGTSGYEQYF
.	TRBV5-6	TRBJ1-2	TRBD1	TGTGCCAGCAGCCCAGGGGGCGAGGGCTATGGCTACACCTTC	CASSPGGEGYGYTF
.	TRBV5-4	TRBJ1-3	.	TGTGCCAGCAGCTCCGAGGGGGGGGGAAACACCATATATTTT	CASSSEGGGNTIYF
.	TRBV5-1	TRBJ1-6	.	TGCGCCAGCAGCTTGGGAGGGAATCGGTCACCCCTCCACTTT	CASSLGGNRSPLHF
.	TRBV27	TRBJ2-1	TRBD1	TGTGCCAGCAGTTTAGGACAGGGCAATGAGCAGTTCTTC	CASSLGQGNEQFF
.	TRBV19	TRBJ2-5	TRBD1	TGTGCCAGTAGTATTTATGACAGGGCAGAGACCCAGTACTTC	CASSIYDRAETQYF
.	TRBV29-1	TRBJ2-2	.	TGCAGCGTTGAGACAGAGAACACCGGGGAGCTGTTTTTT	CSVETENTGELFF
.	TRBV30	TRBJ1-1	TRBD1	TGTGCCTGGAGTACAGGGGGCAACACTGAAGCTTTCTTT	CAWSTGGNTEAFF
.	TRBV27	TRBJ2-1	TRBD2	TGTGCCAGCAGCCGGCCGGGACTAGCGGGAGGGAGGTACAATGAGCAGTTCTTC	CASSRPGLAGGRYNEQFF
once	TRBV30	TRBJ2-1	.	TGTGCCTGGAGTGACAGGGACAATGAGCAGTTCTTC	CAWSDRDNEQFF
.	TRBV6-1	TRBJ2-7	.	TGTGCCAGCAGAGCTGTAGCTTACGAGCAGTACTTC	CASRAVAYEQYF
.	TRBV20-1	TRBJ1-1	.	TGCAGTGCTAGATTATCCAGGGAAGCTTTCTTT	CSARLSREAFF
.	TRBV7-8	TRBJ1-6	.	TGTGCCAGCACTCAACAGGGACCACCCCTCCACTTT	CASTQQGPPLHF
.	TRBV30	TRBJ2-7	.	TGTGCCTGGAGTGACAGCTCCTACGAGCAGTACTTC	CAWSDSSYEQYF
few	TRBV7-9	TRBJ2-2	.	TGTGCCAGCAGCTTAGGGGGACATGCGGCCGGGGAGCTGTTTTTT	CASSLGGHAAGELFF
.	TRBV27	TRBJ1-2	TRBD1	TGTGCCAGCAGTGTACAGGGGGGGTATGGCTACACCTTC	CASSVQGGYGYTF
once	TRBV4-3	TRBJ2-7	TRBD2	TGCGCCAGCAGCCAAGATACCGGGGGGTACGAGCAGTACTTC	CASSQDTGGYEQYF
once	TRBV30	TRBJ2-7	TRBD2	TGTGCCTGGAGTGTAGGACTAGCGGGAGTGACCTACGAGCAGTACTTC	CAWSVGLAGVTYEQYF
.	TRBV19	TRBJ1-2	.	TGTGCCAGTAGTATAGGACAGGATGGCTACACCTTC	CASSIGQDGYTF
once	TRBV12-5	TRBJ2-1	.	TGTGCTAGTGGTTTAGGGGGGGCCACCGATGAGCAGTTCTTC	CASGLGGATDEQFF
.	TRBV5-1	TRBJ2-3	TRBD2	TGCGCCAGCAGCTTGGCGGGAGGGACAATGGACACAGATACGCAGTATTTT	CASSLAGGTMDTDTQYF
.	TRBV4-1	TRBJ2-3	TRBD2	TGCGCCAGCAGCCAAGAAGGTAGCGGGAGGGGAGATACGCAGTATTTT	CASSQEGSGRGDTQYF
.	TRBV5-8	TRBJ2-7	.	TGTGCCAGCAGCTTTAAACCCCAGGGCGAGCAGTACTTC	CASSFKPQGEQYF
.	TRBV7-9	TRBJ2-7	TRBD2	TGTGCCAGCAGCTTGATAGCGGGAGGGACTGTCGAGCAGTACTTC	CASSLIAGGTVEQYF
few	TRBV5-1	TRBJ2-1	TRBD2	TGCGCCAGCAGCTTGGGACTAGCGGGAGATGAGCAGTTCTTC	CASSLGLAGDEQFF
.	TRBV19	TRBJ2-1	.	TGTGCCAGTAGTATAGCGAGCCCCCGGGAGTGGGCCTCCTACAATGAGCAGTTCTTC	CASSIASPREWASYNEQFF
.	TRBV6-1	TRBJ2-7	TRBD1	TGTGCCAGCAGTGAAGCGCCGACAGGGTCCTACGAGCAGTACTTC	CASSEAPTGSYEQYF
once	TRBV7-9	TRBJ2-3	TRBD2	TGTGCCAGCAGCTCCCGGACTAGCAAGGCCACAGATACGCAGTATTTT	CASSSRTSKATDTQYF
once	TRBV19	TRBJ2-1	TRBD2	TGTGCCAGTAGTATAGCGTCACGCGGGAGGGGAGAGCAGTTCTTC	CASSIASRGRGEQFF
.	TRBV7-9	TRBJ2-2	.	TGTGCCAGCACCTACCCACAGGGTTCAAACACCGGGGAGCTGTTTTTT	CASTYPQGSNTGELFF
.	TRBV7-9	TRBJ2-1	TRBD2	TGTGCCAGCAGCTTAGTAGCGGGAGGGTTCTACAATGAGCAGTTCTTC	CASSLVAGGFYNEQFF
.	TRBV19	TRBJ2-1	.	TGTGCCAGTAGTATTCTAGCCTACAATGAGCAGTTCTTC	CASSILAYNEQFF
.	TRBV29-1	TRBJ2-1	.	TGCAGCGTAGACAGCTCGGGCATCAATGAGCAGTTCTTC	CSVDSSGINEQFF
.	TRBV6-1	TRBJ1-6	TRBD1	TGTGCCAGCAGTGAAACAGGGGGTAATTCACCCCTCCACTTT	CASSETGGNSPLHF
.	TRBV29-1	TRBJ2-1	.	TGCAGCGTTGTAGGCAGGGACAATGAGCAGTTCTTC	CSVVGRDNEQFF
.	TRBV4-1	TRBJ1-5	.	TGCGCCAGCAGCCTTACAGGTCAGCCCCAGCATTTT	CASSLTGQPQHF
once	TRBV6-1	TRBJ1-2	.	TGTGCCAGCGAGACAGGATTTCGCTATGGCTACACCTTC	CASETGFRYGYTF
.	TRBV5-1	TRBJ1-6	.	TGCGCCAGCAGCTTGGACGGTTACTATAATTCACCCCTCCACTTT	CASSLDGYYNSPLHF
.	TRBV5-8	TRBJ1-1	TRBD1	TGTGCCAGCAGCTTGGGGGTGTCAGGGGGCACTGAAGCTTTCTTT	CASSLGVSGGTEAFF
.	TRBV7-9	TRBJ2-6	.	TGTGCCAGCAGCGCACCGGGACACCGACCTGAAGGGGCCAACGTCCTGACTTTC	CASSAPGHRPEGANVLTF
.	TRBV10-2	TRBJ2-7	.	TGCGCCAGCAGCCGGGACTACGAGCAGTACTTC	CASSRDYEQYF
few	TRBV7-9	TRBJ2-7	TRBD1	TGTGCCAGCAGCTTAGTGGGACAGGGCCACGAGCAGTACTTC	CASSLVGQGHEQYF